Listed below are T cell receptor beta chains from one sample, sequenced in a study of control samples from healthy donors and cancer patients. Repertoires were generated with immunoSEQ multiplex PCR, while TCRdb's copy carries only in-frame clones and drops some. The sample contains some 130,000 clones, around 88% of which appear only once. Sequenced: blood. The receptor set was obtained from a man between 35 and 55 years old in good health. CDR3s include the opening cysteine and the closing phenylalanine or tryptophan. Each record gives: J gene, V gene, D gene, clone size, CDR3 protein, CDR3 DNA. A D gene is named only where the DNA matches it firmly. Expanded clones get a size class; other rows say once, few or many, or leave the size out.

TRBJ2-7,TRBV6-5,.,.,CASSYGDKTYEQYF,TGTGCCAGCAGTTACGGGGACAAGACCTACGAGCAGTACTTC
TRBJ1-2,TRBV5-1,.,.,CASSAGQSYGYTF,TGCGCCAGCAGCGCTGGACAGTCCTATGGCTACACCTTC
TRBJ2-2,TRBV2,.,.,CASSPEWTGELFF,TGTGCCAGCAGTCCGGAATGGACCGGGGAGCTGTTTTTT
TRBJ2-2,TRBV19,.,.,CASSISTGRGVGELFF,TGTGCCAGTAGTATATCTACAGGTCGAGGGGTCGGGGAGCTGTTTTTT
TRBJ1-1,TRBV7-2,.,.,CASSLARRGTTEAFF,TGTGCCAGCAGCTTAGCGCGGAGGGGAACCACTGAAGCTTTCTTT
TRBJ1-5,TRBV6-1,TRBD1,.,CASSEGQISNQPQHF,TGTGCCAGCAGTGAGGGACAGATAAGCAATCAGCCCCAGCATTTT
TRBJ1-1,TRBV28,.,.,CASTTRGDTEAFF,TGTGCCAGCACCACAAGGGGGGACACTGAAGCTTTCTTT
TRBJ1-5,TRBV12-5,.,.,CASGLGDTNQPQHF,TGTGCTAGTGGTTTGGGTGACACAAATCAGCCCCAGCATTTT
TRBJ1-3,TRBV15,.,.,CATSRGGQGSGNTIYF,TGTGCCACCAGCAGAGGGGGGCAGGGCTCTGGAAACACCATATATTTT
TRBJ1-1,TRBV18,TRBD1,.,CASSPGQGNTEAFF,TGTGCCAGCTCACCCGGACAGGGGAACACTGAAGCTTTCTTT
TRBJ1-1,TRBV29-1,.,.,CSVDKGETEAFF,TGCAGCGTTGATAAGGGAGAGACTGAAGCTTTCTTT
TRBJ2-7,TRBV2,.,once,CASKGFSGFVNYEQYF,TGTGCCAGCAAGGGGTTTTCAGGGTTTGTAAACTACGAGCAGTACTTC
TRBJ2-1,TRBV10-3,.,.,CAISESGNEQFF,TGTGCCATCAGTGAGTCGGGAAATGAGCAGTTCTTC
TRBJ1-6,TRBV24-1,TRBD1,.,CATSDGQGGSPLHF,TGTGCCACCAGTGACGGACAGGGGGGGTCACCCCTCCACTTT
TRBJ1-6,TRBV18,TRBD1,.,CASSPRGQPSPLHF,TGTGCCAGCTCACCACGGGGACAGCCTTCACCCCTCCACTTT
TRBJ2-7,TRBV29-1,.,.,CSVDLGQNYEQYF,TGCAGCGTCGACCTGGGACAAAACTACGAGCAGTACTTC
TRBJ2-3,TRBV18,.,.,CASSREFSTDTQYF,TGTGCCAGCTCACGGGAATTTAGCACAGATACGCAGTATTTT
TRBJ2-1,TRBV5-1,.,.,CASSLAQYNEQFF,TGCGCCAGCAGCTTGGCTCAGTACAATGAGCAGTTCTTC
TRBJ2-2,TRBV7-9,TRBD1,.,CASSLGGGGTGELFF,TGTGCCAGCAGCTTAGGAGGGGGCGGCACCGGGGAGCTGTTTTTT
TRBJ2-1,TRBV2,.,.,CASNRGTLLNNEQFF,TGTGCCAGCAACCGCGGGACACTCCTGAACAATGAGCAGTTCTTC
TRBJ1-6,TRBV7-9,.,once,CASSLYEENSPLHF,TGTGCCAGCAGCTTATACGAGGAAAATTCACCCCTCCACTTT
TRBJ1-1,TRBV30,.,.,CAWRLSDTEAFF,TGTGCCTGGAGACTATCGGACACTGAAGCTTTCTTT
TRBJ1-2,TRBV15,.,few,CATSMTVIHGYTF,TGTGCCACCAGCATGACAGTAATCCATGGCTACACCTTC
TRBJ1-5,TRBV6-2/TRBV6-3,TRBD1,.,CASSPGQGNQPQHF,TGTGCCAGCAGTCCAGGACAGGGAAATCAGCCCCAGCATTTT
TRBJ2-7,TRBV9,TRBD1,.,CASSAGQTEGDEQYF,TGTGCCAGCAGCGCGGGACAGACGGAAGGGGACGAGCAGTACTTC
TRBJ1-3,TRBV18,TRBD1,.,CASRTGAGNTIYF,TGTGCCAGCCGCACAGGGGCTGGAAACACCATATATTTT
TRBJ1-5,TRBV19,.,many,CASSLGGNNQPQHF,TGTGCCAGTAGTTTAGGAGGGAACAATCAGCCCCAGCATTTT
TRBJ1-6,TRBV6-5,.,.,CASSYGGSSYNSPLHF,TGTGCCAGCAGTTACGGTGGCAGCTCCTATAATTCACCCCTCCACTTT
TRBJ2-7,TRBV5-6,.,.,CASSPRSEYRSYEQYF,TGTGCCAGCAGCCCTAGATCGGAGTACAGGTCCTACGAGCAGTACTTC
TRBJ2-7,TRBV5-1,TRBD1,few,CASSDTGTGGFEQYF,TGCGCCAGCAGCGATACCGGGACAGGGGGTTTCGAGCAGTACTTC
TRBJ1-4,TRBV7-9,.,.,CASSQSGGTPEKLFF,TGTGCCAGCAGCCAAAGTGGGGGGACACCCGAAAAACTGTTTTTT
TRBJ2-1,TRBV5-1,TRBD2,.,CASSLSGGPVDEQFF,TGCGCCAGCAGCCTCAGCGGGGGGCCAGTTGATGAGCAGTTCTTC
TRBJ1-5,TRBV19,.,.,CASSIEGQDLFGNQPQHF,TGTGCCAGTAGTATAGAGGGGCAGGACCTTTTCGGCAATCAGCCCCAGCATTTT
TRBJ2-7,TRBV2,.,.,CASSEALGFTYEQYF,TGTGCCAGCAGTGAAGCTCTGGGTTTTACCTACGAGCAGTACTTC
TRBJ2-7,TRBV28,.,.,CASSGYEQYF,TGTGCCAGCAGTGGTTACGAGCAGTACTTC
TRBJ1-6,TRBV12-5,TRBD1,.,CASGSSRGRGSPLHF,TGTGCTAGTGGTTCCAGCAGGGGGAGGGGCTCACCCCTCCACTTT
TRBJ1-2,TRBV15,.,.,CATSRSRGSGSYGYTF,TGTGCCACCAGCAGATCCCGGGGGTCGGGTAGCTATGGCTACACCTTC
TRBJ1-5,TRBV15,TRBD1,.,CATSRDRWNSNQPQHF,TGTGCCACCAGCAGGGACAGGTGGAATAGCAATCAGCCCCAGCATTTT